This record looks at one TCR beta chain sequence and its context. Germline CDR1 is SGHDT and CDR2 is YYEEEE. The ends were cut back, 2 bases at V and 6 bases at J, with 6 bases in the middle. The CDR3 extends over 11 amino acids. This record belongs to a study of blood T cell repertoires in COVID-19. About the study: The analysed material was cDNA or gDNA that came from T cells, B-cell-depleted T cells, or PBMCs.

TCRdb's copy holds only in-frame clones and misses some; the assay was immunoSEQ multiplex PCR. The table has about 250,000 clones, around 90% seen once; the top ten hold approximately 2%. The origin of this receptor is a woman aged 18-35 years who had recovered from COVID-19. Sequencing was carried out using PBMCs or T cells enriched from blood (not recorded which). The V and J genes are TRBV5-6 and TRBJ2-7, with D maybe TRBD2 (5 bases). CDR3 loop: CASSLRGEQYF. In DNA form, the CDR3 reads TGTGCCAGCAGCTTACGGGGCGAGCAGTACTTC.